These 26 T cell receptor beta chains share one sample of origin, sequenced in a study of CD8 T cells in ankylosing spondylitis. Findings and caveats of the study: A TCR beta motif of about 8 highly homologous variants appeared characteristic of ankylosing spondylitis blood.

These receptors have no identified antigens. TCRdb reprocessed the 5' RACE reads via MiXCR and lists one record per CDR3 protein. The data show roughly 670,000 distinct CDR3 sequences, about 20% seen once. Sequenced: blood, either unsorted or a sorted T cell fraction (not recorded which). These receptors were obtained from a male donor with ankylosing spondylitis.

The chain joins TRBV11-2 to TRBJ1-6; possibly TRBD1 for D (6 bases). Germline V gene sequence: CDR1 SGHAT, CDR2 FQNNGV. The germline V and J ends were trimmed by 5 bases and 1 base, with 24 bases remaining between them. The CDR3 extends over 20 amino acids. This CDR3 reads CASSPRTVSRFESYNSPLHF. CDR3 nucleotide sequence: TGTGCCAGCAGCCCCCGGACAGTCTCTCGGTTTGAATCCTATAATTCACCCCTCCACTTT.

This sequence joins TRBV7-2 and TRBJ2-7; 11 positions agree with TRBD2. J lost 3 bases, V lost 1 base, and 2 bases had no gene match. This CDR3 spans 15 amino acids. Germline CDR1 and CDR2: SGHTA and FQGNSA. The CDR3 region has the DNA TGTGCCAGCAGCTTAGAGGGGACTAGCGGCTACGAGCAGTACTTC. Encoded protein: CASSLEGTSGYEQYF.

The sample holds a few counts of this clonotype. The chain joins TRBV12-3 or TRBV12-4 to TRBJ2-7; D unclear. Deletions cut 7 bases from V and 4 bases from J, with 14 bases between. This CDR3 region has 13 residues. CDR3 DNA: TGTGCCAGCACCCTGGACGGCATATACGAGCAGTACTTC. Its protein product is CASTLDGIYEQYF.

This chain uses TRBV4-3 with TRBJ2-1, with 9 bases aligning to TRBD2. V gave up 4 bases and J gave up 5 bases; unmatched junction bases: 15. Germline V lookup: CDR1 LGHNA, CDR2 YSLEER. CDR3 size: 18 residues. CDR3 loop: CASSRFASGTSLNNEQFF. The CDR3, as DNA: TGCGCCAGCAGCCGATTTGCTTCCGGGACTAGCCTGAACAATGAGCAGTTCTTC.

DNA of the CDR3: TGTGCCAGCAGTTACTTCGGGGGGGGCTATGGCTACACCTTC. The encoded protein is CASSYFGGGYGYTF. The J gene is TRBJ1-2, the V gene TRBV6-5; D is perhaps TRBD1 (5 bases). CDR3 size: 14 residues. The V end was cut by 1 base, the J end by 4 bases, with 10 bases between. CDR1 MNHEY and CDR2 SVGAGI come from the germline V gene.

This clonotype was observed at least ten times. The J gene is TRBJ2-7, the V gene TRBV6-1; 7 bases map to TRBD2. The CDR3 runs 14 residues. With 6 bases clipped from V and 5 bases from J, the junction kept 10 bases outside the gene matches. Germline CDR1 MNHNS, CDR2 SASEGT. The CDR3 loop reads CASSTVGGRNEQYF. The CDR3, as DNA: TGTGCCAGCAGCACCGTGGGCGGGAGAAACGAGCAGTACTTC.

This clonotype was counted ten times or more. The chain uses TRBV12-3 or TRBV12-4 and TRBJ1-2; D not resolved. The CDR3 loop spans 11 amino acids. V lost 6 bases and J lost 6, with 8 bases in between. This CDR3 is CASRYMDGYTF. For the CDR3, the DNA is TGTGCCAGCAGGTACATGGATGGCTACACCTTC.

This clonotype showed up just a few times. V and J are TRBV15 and TRBJ1-1; 7 bases match TRBD1. With 6 bases clipped from V and 1 base from J, the junction kept 8 bases outside the gene matches. This CDR3 region has 15 residues. The V gene's germline CDR1 is LNHNV and CDR2 YYDKDF (reference sequence). CDR3 nucleotide sequence: TGTGCCACCAGTCCAGGGGGGGGGAGGAACACTGAAGCTTTCTTT. Protein sequence: CATSPGGGRNTEAFF.

V usage is TRBV29-1 and J usage is TRBJ1-2, with D perhaps matching TRBD1 (5 bases). The germline CDR1 and CDR2 sequences are SQVTM and ANQGSEA. This CDR3 spans 12 amino acids. CDR3 DNA: TGCACAAGTCTGACGACAGATTATGGCTACACCTTC. Encoded protein: CTSLTTDYGYTF.

This clonotype has a single count. The chain carries TRBV7-2 and TRBJ2-7, with TRBD2 identical over 11 bases. The CDR3 totals 15 residues. Germline CDR1 is SGHTA and CDR2 is FQGNSA. V was pared by 5 bases and J by 7 bases, with 10 bases of the junction left unmatched. The chain's CDR3 is CASSLPSSGRWEQYF. The CDR3 DNA follows: TGTGCCAGCAGCCTCCCCTCTAGCGGGAGGTGGGAGCAGTACTTC.

Only a few counts were recorded for this clonotype. This sequence joins TRBV7-2 and TRBJ2-7; TRBD1 or TRBD2 may be the D gene (5 bases each). V lost 3 bases, J lost 2 bases, and 8 bases lay in between. This CDR3 has 13 residues. Germline CDR1 and CDR2: SGHTA and FQGNSA. The CDR3 protein is CASSFWGTYEQYF. CDR3 nucleotides: TGTGCCAGCAGCTTTTGGGGGACCTACGAGCAGTACTTC.

This chain joins TRBV15 and TRBJ2-7; D may be TRBD1 or TRBD2 (5 bases each). CDR1 is LNHNV, CDR2 YYDKDF, per germline (reference sequence). The CDR3 contains 14 residues. The V end lost 3 bases, the J end lost 5 bases, and 14 bases lay between the germline ends. CDR3 sequence (DNA): TGTGCCACCAGCAGGATACAGGAGGCTGACGAGCAGTACTTC. Translated, it gives CATSRIQEADEQYF.

This clonotype has a handful of counts. The chain recombines TRBV6-5 with TRBJ2-5; D is perhaps TRBD1 or TRBD2 (5 bases each). V lost 2 bases and J 2 bases, leaving 15 bases between the germline ends. Germline lookup yields CDR1 MNHEY and CDR2 SVGAGI. CDR3 length: 16 residues. DNA for the CDR3: TGTGCCAGCAGTTACCCCTTACCGGGGCCGCAAGAGACCCAGTACTTC. Its protein is CASSYPLPGPQETQYF.

CDR3 in DNA: TGTGCCAGCAGCTTAGCTCTAGCGGGAGGGCAGGAGACCCAGTACTTC. Its protein is CASSLALAGGQETQYF. The rearrangement links TRBV11-2 to TRBJ2-5; 12 positions agree with TRBD2. Germline V gene sequence: CDR1 SGHAT, CDR2 FQNNGV. The CDR3 consists of 16 residues. V lost 1 base to trimming and J lost 5 bases; unmatched junction nucleotides: 5.

This clonotype was picked up a small number of times. The V and J genes are TRBV29-1 and TRBJ2-5, with 8 positions matching TRBD2. The CDR3 has 14 residues. Germline CDR1 reads SQVTM; CDR2 reads ANQGSEA. V trimming: 4 bases; J trimming: 5 bases; junction bases outside the gene matches: 9. The CDR3 sequence: CSVVSGSRGETQYF. The CDR3 nucleotides read TGCAGCGTTGTGAGCGGGAGTCGGGGGGAGACCCAGTACTTC.

This clonotype was counted ten times or more. This chain links TRBV12-3 or TRBV12-4 with TRBJ1-4; D is undetermined. Trimming cost V 3 bases and J 0 bases, with 5 bases left between them. The CDR3 runs to 14 residues. The CDR3 loop reads CASSFDSTNEKLFF. The CDR3 DNA follows: TGTGCCAGCAGTTTCGACTCAACTAATGAAAAACTGTTTTTT.

The rearrangement joins TRBV11-1 to TRBJ2-1, with 8 bases that match TRBD1. CDR1 is SGHAT, CDR2 FQDESV, per germline (reference sequence). The CDR3 contains 15 residues. The junction had 5 bases not matched to a gene; V was cut back by 0 bases and J by 7 bases. CDR3 sequence: CASSLALDRVNEQFF. The CDR3 nucleotides are TGTGCCAGCAGCTTAGCGCTGGACAGGGTTAATGAGCAGTTCTTC.

This clonotype has a count of ten or more. V usage is TRBV5-1 and J usage is TRBJ2-1, with D perhaps TRBD1 (7 bases). CDR3 length equals 18 residues. Deletions cut 0 bases from V and 3 bases from J, with 19 bases between. CDR1 and CDR2 from the germline V gene are SGHRS and YFSETQ. CDR3: CASSLVAGGSLGYNEQFF. CDR3 nucleotide sequence: TGCGCCAGCAGCTTGGTGGCAGGGGGGTCTCTCGGCTACAATGAGCAGTTCTTC.

There are a few counts of this clonotype. The chain employs TRBV14 and TRBJ2-1; the D is unclear. The CDR3 consists of 15 residues. Germline V gives CDR1 SGHDN, CDR2 FVKESK. Deletions cut 4 bases from V and 7 bases from J, with 17 bases between. The chain's CDR3 is CASSPGVRLRNEQFF. CDR3 nucleotides: TGTGCCAGCAGCCCTGGGGTCCGTCTTAGGAATGAGCAGTTCTTC. Based on the CDR3 plus reference TRBV14 and TRBJ2-1, the full variable domain is EAGVTQFPSHSVIEKGQTVTLRCDPISGHDNLYWYRRVMGKEIKFLLHFVKESKQDESGMPNNRFLAERTGGTYSTLKVQPAELEDSGVYFCASSPGVRLRNEQFFGPGTRLTVL.

This clonotype has a count of ten or more. V is TRBV29-1 and J is TRBJ2-7; 8 bases are a match to TRBD1. The CDR3 runs 14 residues. Germline values: CDR1 SQVTM, CDR2 ANQGSEA. V lost 1 base to trimming and J lost 0 bases; unmatched junction nucleotides: 2. This chain's CDR3 is CSVEGQGASYEQYF. As DNA, the CDR3 is TGCAGCGTTGAAGGCCAGGGGGCCTCCTACGAGCAGTACTTC.

CDR3: CAIRNHRAGTSYEQYF. The CDR3 DNA reads TGTGCCATTCGGAATCACAGGGCTGGAACGTCCTACGAGCAGTACTTC. The rearrangement links TRBV10-3 to TRBJ2-7, with D maybe TRBD1 (6 bases). This CDR3 is built from 16 residues. Germline-derived CDR1 and CDR2 are ENHRY and SYGVKD. The germline V and J ends were trimmed by 9 bases and 1 base, with 22 bases remaining between them.

This clonotype was observed a single time. J is TRBJ2-5 and V is TRBV25-1; the D is unclear. The CDR3 is 14 amino acids. The germline V gene has CDR1 MGHDK and CDR2 SYGVNS. Trimming took off 4 bases at V and 5 bases at J, with 14 bases between the two ends. The DNA for the CDR3 is TGTGCCAGCAGTGGGACGGTACTCGGGGAGACCCAGTACTTC. Its protein product is CASSGTVLGETQYF.

The chain employs TRBV7-2 and TRBJ1-1; possible D gene TRBD1, 5 bases. This CDR3 has 12 amino acids. Looked up from germline, CDR1 is SGHTA and CDR2 is FQGNSA. With 5 bases removed from V and 7 bases from J, the gap between germline ends came to 11 bases. CDR3 in amino acids: CASSKDRGEAFF. CDR3 nucleotide sequence: TGTGCCAGCAGCAAAGACAGAGGTGAAGCTTTCTTT.

V is TRBV30 and J is TRBJ2-2; either TRBD1 or TRBD2 may fit D (5 bases each). V lost 2 bases, J lost 5 bases, and 15 bases lay in between. The CDR3 has 15 amino acids. Germline lookup yields CDR1 GTSNPN and CDR2 SVGIG (reference sequence). The CDR3 protein is CAWSRGSAETGELFF. CDR3 DNA sequence: TGTGCCTGGAGTAGGGGTAGCGCAGAAACCGGGGAGCTGTTTTTT. The full variable domain, completed using reference TRBV30 and TRBJ2-2, is SQTIHQWPATLVQPVGSPLSLECTVEGTSNPNLYWYRQAAGRGLQLLFYSVGIGQISSEVPQNLSASRPQDRQFILSSKKLLLSDSGFYLCAWSRGSAETGELFFGEGSRLTVL.

V and J are TRBV7-3 and TRBJ2-2; tentative D call: TRBD1 (6 bases). Germline lookup yields CDR1 SGHTA and CDR2 FQGTGA. This CDR3 contains 17 residues. Trimming shortened V by 2 bases and J by 0 bases, and 13 bases separated the two germline ends. The CDR3 DNA sequence: TGTGCCAGCAGCTTAGGGGGCTGGGGTACGAACACCGGGGAGCTGTTTTTT. Translation gives CASSLGGWGTNTGELFF.

The chain recombines TRBV6-1 with TRBJ2-1; unclear D gene. CDR1 and CDR2 (germline): MNHNS, SASEGT. The CDR3 runs to 19 residues. Trimming stripped 5 bases from V and 4 bases from J, with 27 bases between. For the CDR3, the DNA is TGTGCCAGCAGTCGTACGACTGCTGGCACAGAAGTGGGGTACAATGAGCAGTTCTTC. Its protein product is CASSRTTAGTEVGYNEQFF.